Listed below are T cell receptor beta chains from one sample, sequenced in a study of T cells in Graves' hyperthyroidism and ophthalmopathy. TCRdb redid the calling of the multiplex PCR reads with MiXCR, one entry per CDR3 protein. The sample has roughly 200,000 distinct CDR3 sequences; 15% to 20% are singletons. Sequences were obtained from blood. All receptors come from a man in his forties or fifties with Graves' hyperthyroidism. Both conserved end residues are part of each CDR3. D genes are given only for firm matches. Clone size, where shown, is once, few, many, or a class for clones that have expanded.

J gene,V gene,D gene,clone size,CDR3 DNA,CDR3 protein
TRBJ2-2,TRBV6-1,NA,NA,TGTGCCAGTTCGACCCTGGGCAATCGAGCAACCGGGGAGCTGTTTTTT,CASSTLGNRATGELFF
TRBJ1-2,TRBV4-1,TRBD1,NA,TGCGCCAGCAGCCGCCTGGACAGGGTGGACTATGGCTACACCTTC,CASSRLDRVDYGYTF
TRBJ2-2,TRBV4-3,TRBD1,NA,TGCGCCAGCAGCGCGCGGGACAGGGGAGATACCGGGGAGCTGTTTTTT,CASSARDRGDTGELFF
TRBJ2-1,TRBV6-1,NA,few,TGTGCCAGCGCTGATATGCCGAGGGTCCCAAGGAATGAGCAGTTCTTC,CASADMPRVPRNEQFF
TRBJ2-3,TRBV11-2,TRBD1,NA,TGTGCCAGCAGCCCCGGGACAGGTCAGCGCACAGATACGCAGTATTTT,CASSPGTGQRTDTQYF
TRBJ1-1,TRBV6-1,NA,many,TGTGCCAGCCGGCACTCGAACACTGAAGCTTTCTTT,CASRHSNTEAFF
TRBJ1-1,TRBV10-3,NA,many,TGTGCCATCAGTGGGGGGGGCACTGAAGCTTTCTTT,CAISGGGTEAFF
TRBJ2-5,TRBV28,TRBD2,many,TGTGCCAGCCGTCTAGCGGGTTTCTCTGGGGAGACCCAGTACTTC,CASRLAGFSGETQYF
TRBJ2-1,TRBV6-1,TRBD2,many,TGTGCCAGCAGTGAAGTATCGACTAGCGGGGGGGCCCGTACCTTCTACAATGAGCAGTTCTTC,CASSEVSTSGGARTFYNEQFF
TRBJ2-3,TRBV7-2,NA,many,TGTGCCAGCAGCTTATCACGTCTAGGTAGGGCCAACGGGCCAGATACGCAGTATTTT,CASSLSRLGRANGPDTQYF
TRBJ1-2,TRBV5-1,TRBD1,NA,TGCGCCAGCAGCATAGGGACAGGGGAGAGCAACTATGGCTACACCTTC,CASSIGTGESNYGYTF
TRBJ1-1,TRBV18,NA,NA,TGTGCCAGCTCACCAGCCATCAGCACTGAAGCTTTCTTT,CASSPAISTEAFF
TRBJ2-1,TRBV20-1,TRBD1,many,TGCAGTGCCCTAACCGGGACAGGGCTCAATGAGCAGTTCTTC,CSALTGTGLNEQFF
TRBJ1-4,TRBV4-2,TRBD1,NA,TGTGCCAGCAGCCAAGATGCCGGACAGGGGACGACTAATGAAAAACTGTTTTTT,CASSQDAGQGTTNEKLFF
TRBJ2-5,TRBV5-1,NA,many,TGCGCCAGCAGCAGAGCGGGTAATACGGAGACCCAGTACTTC,CASSRAGNTETQYF
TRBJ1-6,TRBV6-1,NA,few,TGTGCCAGCAGTCCGATGGGTAATTCACCCCTCCACTTT,CASSPMGNSPLHF
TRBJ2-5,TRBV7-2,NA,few,TGTGCCAGCAGCTTAGTTTCAGCGGAGACCCAGTACTTC,CASSLVSAETQYF
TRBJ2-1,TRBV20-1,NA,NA,TGCAGTGCTACCTCAGGGTTAGGCTCCTACAATGAGCAGTTCTTC,CSATSGLGSYNEQFF
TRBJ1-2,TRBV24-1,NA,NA,TGTGCCACCAGTGATTTTACACTTGGCTACACCTTC,CATSDFTLGYTF
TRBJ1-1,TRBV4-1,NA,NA,TGCGCCAGCAGCCTCCCGAGGGAAGGGACGAACACTGAAGCTTTCTTT,CASSLPREGTNTEAFF
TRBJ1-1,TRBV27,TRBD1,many,TGTGCCAGCAGTTTATTAGGGGACAGGGGGGTGAACACTGAAGCTTTCTTT,CASSLLGDRGVNTEAFF
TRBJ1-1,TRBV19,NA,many,TGTGCCACCGGAGGAGGGACTGAAGCTTTCTTT,CATGGGTEAFF
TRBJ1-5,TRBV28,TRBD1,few,TGTGCCAGCAGTTTATCCTACAGGGGAAATCAGCCCCAGCATTTT,CASSLSYRGNQPQHF
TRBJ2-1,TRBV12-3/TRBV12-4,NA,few,TGTGCCAGCAGTTTAGGCCAGACCGAGCAGTTCTTC,CASSLGQTEQFF
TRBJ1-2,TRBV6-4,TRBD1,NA,TGTGCCAGCAGTTGGACAGGGCCGGGTGGCTACACCTTC,CASSWTGPGGYTF
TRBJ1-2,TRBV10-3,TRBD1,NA,TGTGCCATCAGTGGCCGGGACAGGGGGCTGGACTATGGCTACACCTTC,CAISGRDRGLDYGYTF
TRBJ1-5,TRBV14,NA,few,TGTGCCAGCAGCCAAGATAACAGGGATCAGCCCCAGCATTTT,CASSQDNRDQPQHF
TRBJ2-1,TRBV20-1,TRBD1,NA,TGCAGTGCTTTGCAAGGACAGGGGGCTAATGAGCAGTTCTTC,CSALQGQGANEQFF
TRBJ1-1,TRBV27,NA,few,TGTGCCAGCAGTTTAAGCAACAGGGTAGACACTGAAGCTTTCTTT,CASSLSNRVDTEAFF
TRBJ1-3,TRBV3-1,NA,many,TGTGCCAGCACCTCCGCGGGAACTGGAAACACCATATATTTT,CASTSAGTGNTIYF
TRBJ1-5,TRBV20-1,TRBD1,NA,TGCAGTGCTAGAGATCCGGGGACAGGGGGTCAGCCCCAGCATTTT,CSARDPGTGGQPQHF
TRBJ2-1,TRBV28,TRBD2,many,TGTGCCAGCAGCCCTAGCGGGGGGTCATACAATGAGCAGTTCTTC,CASSPSGGSYNEQFF
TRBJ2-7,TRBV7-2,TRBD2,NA,TGTGCCAGCAGCGGGCGACTAGCGGGAACCTATTCGCAGTACTTC,CASSGRLAGTYSQYF
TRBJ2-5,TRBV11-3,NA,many,TGTGCCAGCTCGGGGCGGTTCGGAGAGACCCAGTACTTC,CASSGRFGETQYF
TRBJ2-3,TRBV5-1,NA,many,TGCGCCAGCAGTCCGACACAGTTCACAGATACGCAGTATTTT,CASSPTQFTDTQYF
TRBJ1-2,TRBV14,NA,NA,TGTGCCAGTGGGTACTTCGGAGGCTACACCTTC,CASGYFGGYTF
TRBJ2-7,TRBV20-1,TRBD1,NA,TGCAGTGCTAGTAAACAGGGGCCCTACGAGCAGTACTTC,CSASKQGPYEQYF
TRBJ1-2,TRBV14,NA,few,TGTGCCAGCAGCCAAGATGACTATGGCTACACCTTC,CASSQDDYGYTF
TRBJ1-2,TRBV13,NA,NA,TGTGCCAGCAGCTTAGTAGGGGACGCCCAGAACTATGGCTACACCTTC,CASSLVGDAQNYGYTF
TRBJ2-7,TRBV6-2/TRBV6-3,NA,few,TGTGCCAGCAGTCCCCTTCGCGGCACCTACGAGCAGTACTTC,CASSPLRGTYEQYF
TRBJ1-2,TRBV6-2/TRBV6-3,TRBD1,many,TGTGCCAGCAGTTCCGTGACAGGGCCCGATGGCTACACCTTC,CASSSVTGPDGYTF
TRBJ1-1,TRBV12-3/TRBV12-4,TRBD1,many,TGTGCCAGCAGTCCGGGGACAGGGGGCCGAACTGAAGCTTTCTTT,CASSPGTGGRTEAFF
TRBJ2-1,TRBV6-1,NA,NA,TGTGCCGCCGGAGGGAACAATGAGCAGTTCTTC,CAAGGNNEQFF
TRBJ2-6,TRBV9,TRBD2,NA,TGTGCCAGCACCCGAATGGGACTATACTCTGGGGCCAACGTCCTGACTTTC,CASTRMGLYSGANVLTF
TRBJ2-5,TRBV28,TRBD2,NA,TGTGCCAGCAGTGGGACTAGCGGGAGGTATGAGACCCAGTACTTC,CASSGTSGRYETQYF
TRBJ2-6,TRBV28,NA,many,TGTGCCAGCACCCGACGAGGGTCTGGGGCCAACGTCCTGACTTTC,CASTRRGSGANVLTF
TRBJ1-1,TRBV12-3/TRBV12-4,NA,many,TGTGCCAGCAGTTTACAGGCATGGAACACTGAAGCTTTCTTT,CASSLQAWNTEAFF
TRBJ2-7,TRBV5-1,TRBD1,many,TGCGCCAGCAGCTCCGGGCCGGGACAGAGCTCCTACGAGCAGTACTTC,CASSSGPGQSSYEQYF
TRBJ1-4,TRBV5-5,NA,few,TGTGCCAGCAGCTTCGGGTACAGCGGGTTTCGTGAAAAACTGTTTTTT,CASSFGYSGFREKLFF
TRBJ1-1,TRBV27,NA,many,TGTGCCAGCAGTTTAGGTTGGGGAGGGGACACTGAAGCTTTCTTT,CASSLGWGGDTEAFF
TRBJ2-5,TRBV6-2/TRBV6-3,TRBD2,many,TGTGCCAGCAGTCGACTAGCGGGGGTGTTGAAGACCCAGTACTTC,CASSRLAGVLKTQYF
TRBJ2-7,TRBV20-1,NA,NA,TGCAGTGCCATCGGGACGGACTCCTACGAGCAGTACTTC,CSAIGTDSYEQYF
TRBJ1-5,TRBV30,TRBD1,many,TGTGCCTGGAGTGGGACAGGGGGCGGTCAGCCCCAGCATTTT,CAWSGTGGGQPQHF